One TCR beta chain is described in this entry. Its antigen is not known. These data belong to a study of long-term antiretroviral therapy in people with HIV. Regarding the study as a whole: Compared with controls, HIV repertoires showed narrower CDR3 length ranges. Subsequent to ART, diversity was augmented yet persisted below that of transplant donor controls.

Trimming pared 8 bases from V and 5 bases from J, leaving 16 bases between. This CDR3 region has 13 residues. Germline V lookup: CDR1 SQVTM, CDR2 ANQGSEA. At minimum, one pre-ART and two post-ART PBMC samples were obtained from each donor. Researchers report immunoSEQ v3.0 was run at survey level. Only in-frame clones appear in the TCRdb table, and some are missing; sequencing was by immunoSEQ multiplex PCR. The profile shows 15,000 to 20,000 clones, 79% of them singletons. The V call is TRBV29-1, the J call TRBJ1-5, with D possibly being TRBD1 (5 bases). The sequence was obtained from a man aged 25-40 years with HIV. Specimen: unsorted PBMCs, collected at the start of antiretroviral therapy. The CDR3 loop reads CSFGTGRDQPQHF. The CDR3 DNA reads TGCAGCTTTGGGACGGGAAGAGATCAGCCCCAGCATTTT.